The 4 T cell receptor beta chains below were found in one sample sequenced in a study of control samples from healthy donors and cancer patients. Clones were read by immunoSEQ multiplex PCR, and TCRdb kept only the in-frame ones, dropping some. The sample carries about 98,000 clones, roughly four fifths recorded once. Sequenced: blood. The receptors shown here come from a man aged 60 to 75 in good health.

The chain has TRBV11-2 and TRBJ2-7, with D unclear. Germline CDR1 is SGHAT and CDR2 is FQNNGV. The ends were cut back, 1 base at V and 2 bases at J, with 12 bases in the middle. CDR3 length equals 15 residues. In DNA form, the CDR3 reads TGTGCCAGCAGCTTAGTACATAAGGCTACCTACGAGCAGTACTTC. As protein: CASSLVHKATYEQYF.

This clone was recorded once. This chain joins TRBV11-2 and TRBJ1-1; the D is unclear. The CDR3 loop spans 12 amino acids. Germline loops: CDR1 SGHAT, CDR2 FQNNGV. V was cut by 5 bases and J by 7 bases, with 11 bases left in between. The CDR3 region has the DNA TGTGCCAGCAGCGCTCCGAGGGTTGAAGCTTTCTTT. Protein sequence: CASSAPRVEAFF.

CDR3 protein: CASSQLLRGTEAFF. CDR3 nucleotide sequence: TGTGCCAGCAGCCAACTCCTTCGGGGGACTGAAGCTTTCTTT. This sequence joins TRBV3-1 (or the pseudogene TRBV3-2) and TRBJ1-1; D is perhaps TRBD1 (5 bases). CDR1 LGHDT and CDR2 YNNKEL come from the germline V gene (reference sequence). The CDR3 spans 14 residues. V dropped 2 bases and J dropped 5 bases, with 12 bases sitting between them.

The chain carries TRBV28 and TRBJ1-5; no definite D call. The CDR3 covers 17 residues. Trimming cost V 6 bases and J 1 base, with 19 bases left between them. Germline CDR1 reads MDHEN; CDR2 reads SYDVKM. The CDR3 DNA sequence: TGTGCCAGCAGCCGGGTAGGGTTTGCGACGAGCAATCAGCCCCAGCATTTT. Protein: CASSRVGFATSNQPQHF.